The 2 T cell receptor beta chains given below trace back to one sample, sequenced in a study of CD8 T cells in Susac syndrome. RNA was extracted with the RNeasy kit, and a quantity of roughly 0.5 to 1 ug was reverse transcribed using random hexamers. Via MiXCR, TCRdb re-called the immunoSEQ multiplex PCR reads, giving one row per CDR3 protein. This table holds 200,000 or so distinct CDR3 sequences, about 95% found once. The specimen sequenced was CD4+ T cells from PBMCs. These receptors were taken from a human donor with multiple sclerosis.

This sequence joins TRBV12-3 or TRBV12-4 and TRBJ2-5; D uncertain. This CDR3 is built from 12 residues. Trimming took 5 bases from V and 3 from J, leaving 7 bases between them. In nucleotides, the CDR3 is TGTGCCAGCAGTATTAGGGAAGAGACCCAGTACTTC. Encoded protein: CASSIREETQYF.

V is TRBV29-1 and J is TRBJ1-5; the D is unclear. The CDR3 runs to 13 residues. CDR1 and CDR2 from the germline V gene are SQVTM and ANQGSEA. V lost 4 bases and J lost 7, with 14 bases in between. This CDR3 reads CSVVSGSEQPQHF. CDR3 DNA sequence: TGCAGCGTTGTTTCTGGGTCGGAACAGCCCCAGCATTTT.